This paragraph covers one TCR beta chain sequence. Its antigen target is currently unknown. One base away there is no much larger clone; base qualities are not given. This record comes from a study of a mutant IDH1 vaccine in newly diagnosed glioma (dated by TCRdb to the early 2020s). Study-wide context: Vaccination began 4-6 weeks after radiotherapy alone, or alongside temozolomide cycles in the chemotherapy-containing groups. Peripheral blood samples were drawn at six visits, namely V03 (baseline), V05, V07, V10, V12 and V13. Prior to enrollment, patients had been given standard therapy consisting of radiotherapy alone, temozolomide alone, or radiochemotherapy with temozolomide, with the combination given to most patients. For exploratory analyses, longitudinal TCRB deep sequencing was carried out in roughly 25 treated patients wherever samples were available. The week-35 safety follow-up was designated visit V12, and the week-47 end of study was designated visit V13. Of the approximately 32 treated patients, 62.5% were male and around 40% were female, and the mean age was approximately 40 years.

The CDR3, cysteine through phenylalanine, is 15 amino acids long. Left in the record is the CDR3 DNA by itself, 45 bases read in frame from the first base. V is pared back by 3 bases and J by 0 bases, with 10 bases lying between the germline termini. Based on the germline V gene, the CDR1 and CDR2 sequences are SGHTA and FQGNSA. Study-level results and caveats: The authors noted that analyses of patient blood samples could not be reproduced because of sample limitations. Changes in the top peripheral T cell clonotypes picked up by TCRB sequencing did not appear to be linked to pseudoprogression. Availability determined which PBMC samples were chosen for TCRB deep sequencing. Immune responses induced by the vaccine were seen in roughly 92% of patients across multiple MHC alleles.

Receptors were amplified or captured by the immunoSEQ multiplex PCR assay. Rearranged TCR beta chain sequences were amplified with the hsTCRB Kit following the manufacturer's protocol. An Illumina MiSeq was used to sequence the TCRB libraries. On the authors' methods: Demultiplexing, trimming and gene mapping were performed with the kit vendor's proprietary platform. This is the immuneACCESS table as TCRdb keeps it, with only in-frame sequences that have V and J called. A part of the clones is gone; compared with another copy, unresolved V genes explain less than half, and the rest is unexplained. D and trimming come from the DNA, and the V and J calls and clone size come from that table. The sample table shows fewer than 60,000 clones, and almost 65% are seen once. Together, the top ten hold 4% to 5.5% of the sample. The time point label, as the study defines it: week 47, end of study. Each vaccine dose was 300 ug of a 20-mer mutant IDH1 peptide in Montanide, given subcutaneously with topical imiquimod. Patients were given eight vaccinations, in weeks 1, 3, 5, 7, 11, 15, 19 and 23, which matched visits V03 through V10. Donors had newly diagnosed WHO grade 3 or 4 IDH1-mutant astrocytomas with loss of nuclear ATRX. The samples were drawn from NOA16, a multicentre, single-arm, open-label phase I trial in Germany that tested a mutant IDH1 peptide vaccine in humans for the first time. Genomic DNA for TCRB sequencing was extracted from EDTA blood using the DNeasy Blood and Tissue Kit.

This specimen consisted of peripheral blood mononuclear cells (PBMCs), obtained from a glioma patient whose treatment included an IDH1 peptide vaccine. The sequence derives from a man aged 35 to 55 with glioma. Some clones in this sample may be carry-over from other donors' samples. The receptor chain draws on TRBV7-2 and TRBJ2-3, with the D gene too uncertain to name. The nucleotide sequence is TGTGCCAGCAGCTTTAACTCAGCTAGCACAGATACGCAGTATTTT. This sequence encodes CASSFNSASTDTQYF. With the rest looked up from the reference TRBV7-2 and TRBJ2-3 genes rather than sequenced, the full variable domain is GAGVSQSPSNKVTEKGKDVELRCDPISGHTALYWYRQSLGQGLEFLIYFQGNSAPDKSGLPSDRFSAERTGGSVSTLTIQRTQQEDSAVYLCASSFNSASTDTQYFGPGTRLTVL.